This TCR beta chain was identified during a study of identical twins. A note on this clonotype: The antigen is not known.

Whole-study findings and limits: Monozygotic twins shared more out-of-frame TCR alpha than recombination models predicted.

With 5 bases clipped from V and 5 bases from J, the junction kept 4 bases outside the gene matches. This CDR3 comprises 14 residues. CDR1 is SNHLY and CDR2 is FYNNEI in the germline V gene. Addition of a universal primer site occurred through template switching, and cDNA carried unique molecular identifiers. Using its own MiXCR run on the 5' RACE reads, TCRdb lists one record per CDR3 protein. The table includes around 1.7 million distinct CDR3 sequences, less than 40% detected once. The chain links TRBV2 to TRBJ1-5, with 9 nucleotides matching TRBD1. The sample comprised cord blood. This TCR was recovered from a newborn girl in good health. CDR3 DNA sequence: TGTGCCAGCAGTAAGGACAGGGGTGATCAGCCCCAGCATTTT. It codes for CASSKDRGDQPQHF.